This TCR beta chain was obtained from a study of beta chain features in type 1 diabetes. Worth noting for this clone: Its cognate antigen is unknown.

The study, taken as a whole, reports: A moderate, significant TCRB CDR3 shortening appeared in type 1 diabetes across four CD4+ subsets. The study found fewer insertions and more deletions at VDJ junctions in type 1 diabetes patients. In the patient group, naive, central memory and Treg TCRB repertoires seemed more alike than in the healthy donor group.

cDNA synthesis used the whole RNA isolate, giving expressed TCRB sequences. Naive, central memory and regulatory T cell samples averaged approximately 3.5 million immunoSEQ reads each. Only in-frame clones appear in the TCRdb table, and some are missing; sequencing was by immunoSEQ multiplex PCR. Here the sample spans some 250,000 clones, about 15% being singletons. This CDR3 comprises 14 residues. Between the trimmed V and J ends, which lost 4 bases and 5 bases, there was a span of 14 bases. The germline V gene has CDR1 SGDLS and CDR2 YYNGEE. Markers CD45RO/CCR7/CD25/CD127/CD95/CD27 served to sort CD4+ naive, central memory, regulatory and stem cell-like memory cells.

Sample: naive CD4+ T cells from blood. The source of this sequence is a man aged 30 to 45 with type 1 diabetes. The chain links TRBV9 to TRBJ2-3; no clear D gene. CDR3 bases: TGTGCCAGCAGCCAATCTACAGTTAGAGATACGCAGTATTTT. Translating gives CASSQSTVRDTQYF.